Listed below are T cell receptor beta chains from one sample, sequenced in a study of OX40 agonist ivuxolimab in advanced cancers. Sequencing was performed with immunoSEQ multiplex PCR; in TCRdb, only in-frame clones are kept and a portion is missing. The sample lists roughly 120,000 clones, roughly nine tenths occurring once. The source material was CD4+ or CD8+ T cells sorted from blood, sampled in a trial of the OX40 agonist ivuxolimab. The receptors come from an adult with an advanced solid tumor such as melanoma, head and neck, liver or kidney cancer. CDR3s include the opening cysteine and the closing phenylalanine or tryptophan. Fields, in order: clone size, J gene, V gene, D gene, CDR3 DNA, CDR3 protein. D genes are given only for firm matches. Size tells how often a clone was seen (once, few, many) or the class of an expanded clone, and some rows leave it out.

.,TRBJ1-2,TRBV18,TRBD1,TGTGCCAGCTCACCGGGCGACAGGGTAGTTGTCTACACCTTC,CASSPGDRVVVYTF
.,TRBJ1-1,TRBV5-1,.,TGCGCCAGCAGCTTTGAGGGTAGGAACACTGAAGCTTTCTTT,CASSFEGRNTEAFF
.,TRBJ2-3,TRBV28,.,TGTGCCAGCACAGGGCGGTGGACGACGCAGTATTTT,CASTGRWTTQYF
.,TRBJ2-6,TRBV7-2,.,TGTGCCAGCAGCTTATCCGCTGGGGCGGGTGGGGCCAACGTCCTGACTTTC,CASSLSAGAGGANVLTF
.,TRBJ2-1,TRBV28,TRBD1,TGTGCCAGCAGTCGAACAGGGGGCTCCTACAATGAGCAGTTCTTC,CASSRTGGSYNEQFF
.,TRBJ2-7,TRBV18,TRBD2,TGTGCCAGCTCCCCGGGCGGGGGGGAAGAGCAGTACTTC,CASSPGGGEEQYF
.,TRBJ1-5,TRBV5-4,TRBD1,TGTGCCAGCAGCGCGGGGACAGCTAGCAATCAGCCCCAGCATTTT,CASSAGTASNQPQHF
.,TRBJ2-7,TRBV2,.,TGTGCCAGCAGTGAAATGGGGCTACGGAACGAGCAGTACTTC,CASSEMGLRNEQYF
.,TRBJ2-3,TRBV30,TRBD2,TGTGCCTGGAGTCCACTAGCGGGGGCCACAGATACGCAGTATTTT,CAWSPLAGATDTQYF
.,TRBJ1-4,TRBV6-5,.,TGTGCCTCAAAGGGCAGCCTTAATGAAAAACTGTTTTTT,CASKGSLNEKLFF
.,TRBJ2-5,TRBV9,TRBD1,TGTGCCAGCAGTCGGACAGGGGCCGAAGAGACCCAGTACTTC,CASSRTGAEETQYF
.,TRBJ2-7,TRBV6-6,.,TGTGCCAGCTCAACAAGAAGCGGCTACGAGCAGTACTTC,CASSTRSGYEQYF
.,TRBJ1-2,TRBV19,.,TGTGCCAGTAGTATAGATGGGCGAGTGAACTATGGCTACACCTTC,CASSIDGRVNYGYTF
once,TRBJ1-1,TRBV19,TRBD1,TGTGCCAGTAGGGACAGGCAGAACACTGAAGCTTTCTTT,CASRDRQNTEAFF
once,TRBJ2-3,TRBV5-1,.,TGCGCCAGCAGCTTGGGAGGGGCAGGCGGAGATACGCAGTATTTT,CASSLGGAGGDTQYF
once,TRBJ2-5,TRBV9,.,TGTGCCAGCAGCGTAGGAGTGGTGCAGTCCCAAGAGACCCAGTACTTC,CASSVGVVQSQETQYF
once,TRBJ1-2,TRBV7-2,.,TGTGCCAGCAGCGCATCGGGACGGAATAACTATGGCTACACCTTC,CASSASGRNNYGYTF
.,TRBJ1-4,TRBV10-1,.,TGCGCCAGCACCAAGGGGAGTAATGAAAAACTGTTTTTT,CASTKGSNEKLFF
.,TRBJ2-3,TRBV6-4,.,TGTGCCAGCAGTGGGGGTTCTAGCACAGATACGCAGTATTTT,CASSGGSSTDTQYF
.,TRBJ2-5,TRBV2,TRBD2,TGTGCCAGCACCCTAGCGGTGCAAGAGACCCAGTACTTC,CASTLAVQETQYF
.,TRBJ1-6,TRBV6-6,TRBD1,TGTGCCAGCAGTGGACCGCCGGGACAGGGGTTTTCACCCCTCCACTTT,CASSGPPGQGFSPLHF
few,TRBJ1-1,TRBV30,.,TGTGCCTGGGATCCAAGAGATGGCAGGGGCACTGAAGCTTTCTTT,CAWDPRDGRGTEAFF
.,TRBJ2-3,TRBV21-1,.,TGTGCCAGCAGCGGTGCCTCCGGAGCGCCGCAGTATTTT,CASSGASGAPQYF
.,TRBJ2-1,TRBV9,TRBD1,TGTGCCAGCAGCGCGGGACAGGTTTACAATGAGCAGTTCTTC,CASSAGQVYNEQFF